This record covers a single TCR beta chain. Its cognate antigen is unknown. This sample is part of a study of shared clonotypes between healthy human individuals. Whole-study results and caveats: Naive CD4 clonotype sharing across a few donors was approximately 5%.

Profiling relied on immunoSEQ multiplex PCR, and the TCRdb table lists in-frame clones only, not all of them. The data contain approximately 600,000 clones, approximately 95% of them seen just once; the ten biggest clones take up around 0.11%. Germline assignment: CDR1 LNHDA and CDR2 SQIVND (reference sequence). V shed 5 bases and J 5 bases; nucleotides not matched to a gene: 9. This CDR3 contains 14 residues. Selected positively for CCR7 and CD45RO-negative, naive CD8 cells excluded terminally differentiated effector memory CD45RA+ cells. Sequencing used naive CD8+ T cells sorted from blood. The chain combines TRBV19 with TRBJ2-7; 7 positions agree with TRBD2. This sequence was found in a woman under 40 in good health. In nucleotides, the CDR3 is TGTGCCAGTAGTCTGGGGACTACCGGGGACGAGCAGTACTTC. Translation: CASSLGTTGDEQYF.